This T cell receptor (beta chain) was captured in a study of T-cell reconstitution after alpha-beta-depleted transplantation in children. Regarding the study as a whole: Expanded clones from the graft, numbering several hundred, reportedly supplied alpha-beta T cells about two months after transplant. Diversity and T-cell counts at one year after transplant derived mostly from new T cells.

The sample holds a few counts of this clonotype. Its antigen is as yet unknown. Trimming shortened V by 6 bases and J by 4 bases, and 22 bases separated the two germline ends. CDR1 is SGHDT and CDR2 is YYEEEE in the germline V gene. The CDR3 has 17 amino acids. Library preparation (for TCRbeta) was performed with unique molecular identifiers. TCRdb redid the calling of the PCR reads with MiXCR, one entry per CDR3 protein. The sample contains about 460,000 distinct CDR3 sequences, about an eighth of which appear only once. This sequence joins TRBV5-6 and TRBJ2-2; D may match TRBD1 or TRBD2 (5 bases each). The receptor comes from a female patient aged 2-10 years who had a stem cell transplant for aplastic anemia, so the T cells may come from the graft donor. The sequenced sample was PBMCs, mostly from graft donor cells, obtained 180 days after TCRalphabeta/CD19-depleted stem cell transplant. The CDR3 DNA follows: TGTGCCAGCAAACCTTCATCTGTTTGGGACCTCACCGGGGAGCTGTTTTTT. It encodes CASKPSSVWDLTGELFF.